The 24 T cell receptor beta chains in this list originate from one sample, sequenced in a study of neoadjuvant nivolumab and ipilimumab in lung cancer (dated by TCRdb to the early 2020s). What this sample's time point label stands for: pretherapy, before neoadjuvant immune checkpoint inhibitors. Library prep was done by the immunoSEQ multiplex PCR assay. TCRdb carries this immuneACCESS record with in-frame sequences only. Its versions omit some clonotypes, under half of them owing to an unresolved V gene in the studies checked, with the rest unexplained. Present in this sample are about 38,000 clones, roughly 87% of which were seen just once. Approximately 3.5% of the sample comes from the top ten. This specimen consisted of peripheral blood, obtained before neoadjuvant nivolumab, alone or with ipilimumab. The receptors come from an adult with non-small cell lung cancer.

Comment on this clone: One junction end disagrees with the germline gene, perhaps due to a read error. The chain has TRBV5-1 and TRBJ2-7, with D perhaps TRBD1 (6 bases). Germline CDR1 and CDR2: SGHRS and YFSETQ. The CDR3 is 15 residues long. The CDR3 bases are TGCGCCAGCAGCGCCCCAGAAAGGGGGAATGGACAGATTGACTTC. Protein: CASSAPERGNGQIDF.

The chain joins TRBV6-5 to TRBJ2-7; TRBD2 matches at 10 bases. The CDR3 loop spans 14 amino acids. Trimming took 6 bases from V and 6 from J; bases not matched to a gene: 8. CDR1 is MNHEY and CDR2 is SVGAGI in the germline V gene. The CDR3 DNA is TGTGCCAGCAGACCTCTAAGCGGGAGGGGCGAGCAGTACTTC. Translated, it gives CASRPLSGRGEQYF.

The chain is built from TRBV18 and TRBJ1-2; 9 bases fit TRBD1. There are 14 residues in the CDR3. J was trimmed by 8 bases and V by 2 bases; bases with no gene match: 6. Germline CDR1 reads KGHSH; CDR2 reads LQKENI. CDR3 residues: CASSPGQGLVGYTF. The CDR3 DNA is TGTGCCAGCTCACCAGGACAGGGGTTGGTGGGCTACACCTTC.

Only a few counts were recorded for this clone. V is TRBV7-2 and J is TRBJ1-5; perhaps TRBD1 as D (6 bases). Trimming took off 0 bases at V and 1 base at J, with 10 bases between the two ends. Germline CDR1 reads SGHTA; CDR2 reads FQGNSA. The CDR3 extends over 16 amino acids. The CDR3 loop is CASSLAGAGSNQPQHF. CDR3 nucleotides: TGTGCCAGCAGCTTAGCGGGGGCCGGAAGCAATCAGCCCCAGCATTTT.

This clone appeared a single time. The genes are TRBV2 and TRBJ2-3; D is perhaps TRBD1 (6 bases). CDR3 length: 16 residues. V lost 6 bases to trimming and J lost 0 bases, with 16 bases between them. CDR1 and CDR2 (germline): SNHLY, FYNNEI. The CDR3 DNA reads as TGTGCCAGCAGCCCAGAATACAGGGATAGCACAGATACGCAGTATTTT. It specifies CASSPEYRDSTDTQYF.

This chain links TRBV7-6 with TRBJ2-1, with 9 positions matching TRBD2. Germline V lookup: CDR1 SGHVS, CDR2 FNYEAQ. This CDR3 contains 16 residues. V shed 5 bases, J shed 0 bases, and the junction held 5 bases outside the gene matches. In DNA form, the CDR3 reads TGTGCCAGCAGCAATAGCGGGAGAAGCTCCTACAATGAGCAGTTCTTC. Amino acid sequence: CASSNSGRSSYNEQFF.

V gene TRBV30 combines with J gene TRBJ2-2; D remains unclear. The CDR3 is 11 amino acids. Trimming pared 0 bases from V and 6 bases from J, leaving 2 bases between. Germline CDR1 is GTSNPN and CDR2 is SVGIG (reference sequence). CDR3 protein: CAWSVSGELFF. In DNA, the CDR3 is TGTGCCTGGAGTGTTTCCGGGGAGCTGTTTTTT.

J is TRBJ2-7 and V is TRBV9; 7 nucleotides match TRBD2. Germline CDR1 is SGDLS and CDR2 is YYNGEE. J was trimmed by 2 bases and V by 0 bases; bases with no gene match: 5. This CDR3 is 15 amino acids long. CDR3 amino acids: CASSVGGRSAYEQYF. CDR3 in DNA: TGTGCCAGCAGCGTAGGCGGGAGAAGCGCCTACGAGCAGTACTTC.

The chain has TRBV9 and TRBJ1-4; TRBD1 agrees at 7 bases. Germline assignment: CDR1 SGDLS and CDR2 YYNGEE. The trim removed 0 bases at V and 3 bases at J, leaving 2 bases unmatched. The CDR3 spans 15 residues. The CDR3 DNA follows: TGTGCCAGCAGCGTAGACAGGGGCTCTAATGAAAAACTGTTTTTT. Protein: CASSVDRGSNEKLFF. Looking up the rest from reference TRBV9 and TRBJ1-4 gives the full variable domain: DSGVTQTPKHLITATGQRVTLRCSPRSGDLSVYWYQQSLDQGLQFLIQYYNGEERAKGNILERFSAQQFPDLHSELNLSSLELGDSALYFCASSVDRGSNEKLFFGSGTQLSVL.

This clone has only a few counts. This sequence joins TRBV14 and TRBJ2-2, with 8 bases that match TRBD2. CDR1 and CDR2 (germline): SGHDN, FVKESK. V lost 6 bases, J lost 4 bases, and 7 bases stayed unmatched. The CDR3 consists of 15 residues. The CDR3, as DNA: TGTGCCAGCAGACCAGCGGGAGAGGCCACCGGGGAGCTGTTTTTT. Its translation is CASRPAGEATGELFF.

The sample holds one count of this clone. This chain links TRBV6-5 with TRBJ2-2; 9 nucleotides align to TRBD2. This CDR3 is 16 amino acids long. V was clipped by 2 bases and J by 5 bases; unmatched bases: 6. Germline V lookup: CDR1 MNHEY, CDR2 SVGAGI. The CDR3 region is CASSYLLAGRTGELFF. The CDR3 nucleotides are TGTGCCAGCAGTTACCTTCTAGCGGGAAGGACCGGGGAGCTGTTTTTT.

A remark on this clone: Its ends do not fully match the called genes, so a read error is possible. CDR3 DNA: TGTGCCAGTAGTATAGACCGGGACACCGAAGCTTTCTTT. This gives the protein CASSIDRDTEAFF. The chain links TRBV19 to TRBJ1-1; D might be TRBD1 (6 bases). Germline CDR1 LNHDA, CDR2 SQIVND (reference sequence). CDR3 size: 13 residues. The whole variable domain, filled in from reference TRBV19 and TRBJ1-1, reads DGGITQSPKYLFRKEGQNVTLSCEQNLNHDAMYWYRQDPGQGLRLIYYSQIVNDFQKGDIAEGYSVSREKKESFPLTVTSAQKNPTAFYLCASSIDRDTEAFFGQGTRLTVV.

The rearrangement links TRBV30 to TRBJ2-7; TRBD2 is a possible D gene (5 bases). The CDR3 is 12 residues long. Germline V gene sequence: CDR1 GTSNPN, CDR2 SVGIG (reference sequence). Trimming stripped 1 base from V and 4 bases from J, with 8 bases between. The DNA of the CDR3 is TGTGCCTGGAGTGCTGGCGGGTACGAGCAGTACTTC. Translation: CAWSAGGYEQYF.

The gene calls are TRBV29-1 and TRBJ2-5; 9 bases line up with TRBD2. The junction had 7 bases not matched to a gene; V was cut back by 4 bases and J by 1 base. Per the germline V gene, CDR1 is SQVTM and CDR2 is ANQGSEA. CDR3 length equals 15 residues. The chain's CDR3 is CSVVLRGGAQETQYF. CDR3 nucleotides: TGCAGCGTTGTGTTACGCGGGGGGGCCCAAGAGACCCAGTACTTC.

The V gene is TRBV6-5, the J gene TRBJ2-7, with 9 bases lining up with TRBD2. CDR1 MNHEY and CDR2 SVGAGI come from the germline V gene. This CDR3 has 16 amino acids. V was clipped by 2 bases and J by 3 bases; unmatched bases: 8. CDR3 sequence reads: CASSYEATSGYYEQYF. CDR3 in DNA: TGTGCCAGCAGTTACGAGGCGACTAGCGGTTACTACGAGCAGTACTTC.

The chain links TRBV19 to TRBJ2-6; unclear D gene. The CDR3 totals 17 residues. V was shortened by 7 bases and J by 0 bases, with 16 bases between the two germline ends. CDR1 and CDR2 from the germline V gene are LNHDA and SQIVND (reference sequence). CDR3 coding DNA: TGTGCCAGTACCCAGACGGGTCTATTCTCTGGGGCCAACGTCCTGACTTTC. Protein sequence: CASTQTGLFSGANVLTF.

The rearrangement joins TRBV18 to TRBJ2-1; 8 bases agree with TRBD1. Germline trimming cut 0 bases from V and 12 bases from J; bases unmatched to any gene: 10. The CDR3 contains 15 residues. CDR1 is KGHSH and CDR2 is LQKENI in the germline V gene. CDR3 amino acids: CASSPPAPRGRGQFF. The CDR3 bases are TGTGCCAGCTCACCACCTGCTCCCAGGGGGCGCGGGCAGTTCTTC.

The rearrangement uses TRBV11-2 and TRBJ1-2; weak D call: TRBD1 (6 bases). The V end was cut by 1 base, the J end by 6 bases, with 12 bases between. CDR1 and CDR2 from the germline V gene are SGHAT and FQNNGV. The CDR3 is 14 residues long. The CDR3 DNA follows: TGTGCCAGCAGCTTAGGGACAGCTGAACATGGCTACACCTTC. The encoded protein is CASSLGTAEHGYTF.

This clone has just one count. The chain has TRBV7-8 and TRBJ2-1, with D perhaps TRBD2 (6 bases). V was cut by 5 bases and J by 12 bases, with 23 bases left in between. The CDR3 spans 15 residues. Germline values: CDR1 SGHVS, CDR2 FQNEAQ. The CDR3 DNA sequence: TGTGCCAGCAGCAGGTGGGCTACTAGTGAGGGAGGGCAGTTCTTC. Translation: CASSRWATSEGGQFF. The full variable domain, its missing parts supplied by reference TRBV7-8 and TRBJ2-1, is GAGVSQSPRYKVAKRGQDVALRCDPISGHVSLFWYQQALGQGPEFLTYFQNEAQLDKSGLPSDRFFAERPEGSVSTLKIQRTQQEDSAVYLCASSRWATSEGGQFFGPGTRLTVL.

The gene calls are TRBV5-1 and TRBJ2-7; D unclear. The germline V gene encodes CDR1 SGHRS and CDR2 YFSETQ. The CDR3 loop spans 15 amino acids. V lost 2 bases, J lost 0 bases, and 12 bases lay in between. The CDR3 DNA reads as TGCGCCAGCAGCTTAACACCAGCGAGCTCCTACGAGCAGTACTTC. This translates into CASSLTPASSYEQYF.

This clone was seen more than once but under ten times. This chain connects TRBV5-1 to TRBJ1-2, with D possibly being TRBD1 (6 bases). V was cut by 2 bases and J by 6 bases, with 11 bases left in between. The CDR3 length is 13 residues. Germline CDR1 SGHRS, CDR2 YFSETQ. CDR3 sequence (DNA): TGCGCCAGCAGCTTCTCAGGGGATAATGGCTACACCTTC. As protein: CASSFSGDNGYTF.

This clone was counted only a few times. DNA of the CDR3: TGTGCCAGTAGTATGGGGGACACTAACACCGGGGAGCTGTTTTTT. It yields the protein CASSMGDTNTGELFF. The chain has TRBV19 and TRBJ2-2; D possibly corresponds to TRBD1 (6 bases). The V end lost 3 bases, the J end lost 2 bases, and 10 bases lay between the germline ends. The CDR3 spans 15 residues. The V gene's germline CDR1 is LNHDA and CDR2 SQIVND (reference sequence).

As DNA, the CDR3 is TGCGCCAGCAGCTTGGCCGGGGCCTACACAGATACGCAGTATTTT. Translating gives CASSLAGAYTDTQYF. This chain connects TRBV5-1 to TRBJ2-3; the D call may be TRBD1 or TRBD2 (5 bases each). V was pared by 0 bases and J by 2 bases, with 10 bases between. This CDR3 is 15 amino acids long. From germline, CDR1 is SGHRS and CDR2 YFSETQ.

Only a few counts were recorded for this clone. J is TRBJ2-7 and V is TRBV27, with D maybe TRBD1 (6 bases). The length of the CDR3 is 15 residues. Trimming shortened V by 6 bases and J by 1 base, and 16 bases separated the two germline ends. The germline CDR1 and CDR2 sequences are MNHEY and SMNVEV (reference sequence). The CDR3 nucleotides read TGTGCCAGCAGGCTCAATGGGGGCGCATCCTACGAGCAGTACTTC. Protein product: CASRLNGGASYEQYF.